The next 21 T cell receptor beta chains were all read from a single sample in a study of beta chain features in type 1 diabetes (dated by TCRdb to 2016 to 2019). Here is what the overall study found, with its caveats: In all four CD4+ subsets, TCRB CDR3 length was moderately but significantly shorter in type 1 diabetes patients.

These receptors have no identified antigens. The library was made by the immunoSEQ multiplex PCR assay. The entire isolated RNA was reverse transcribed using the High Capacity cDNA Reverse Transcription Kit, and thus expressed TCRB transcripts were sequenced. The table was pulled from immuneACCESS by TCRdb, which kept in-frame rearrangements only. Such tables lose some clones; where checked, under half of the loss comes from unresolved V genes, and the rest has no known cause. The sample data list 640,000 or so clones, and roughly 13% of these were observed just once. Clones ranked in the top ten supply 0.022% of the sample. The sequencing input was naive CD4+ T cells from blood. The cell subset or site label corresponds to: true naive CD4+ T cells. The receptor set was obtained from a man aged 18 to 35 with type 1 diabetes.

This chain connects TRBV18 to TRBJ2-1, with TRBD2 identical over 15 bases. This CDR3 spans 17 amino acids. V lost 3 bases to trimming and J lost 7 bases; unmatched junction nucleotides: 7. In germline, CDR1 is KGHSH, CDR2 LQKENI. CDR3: CASSPRTSGGAKNEQFF. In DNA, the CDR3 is TGTGCCAGCTCACCGCGGACTAGCGGGGGGGCCAAGAATGAGCAGTTCTTC.

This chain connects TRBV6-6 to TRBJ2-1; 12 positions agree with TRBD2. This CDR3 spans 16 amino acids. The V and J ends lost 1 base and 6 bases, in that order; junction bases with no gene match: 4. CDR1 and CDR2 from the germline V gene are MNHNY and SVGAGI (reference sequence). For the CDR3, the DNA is TGTGCCAGCAGTTACTTTCTAGCGGGGGGGCGCAATGAGCAGTTCTTC. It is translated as CASSYFLAGGRNEQFF.

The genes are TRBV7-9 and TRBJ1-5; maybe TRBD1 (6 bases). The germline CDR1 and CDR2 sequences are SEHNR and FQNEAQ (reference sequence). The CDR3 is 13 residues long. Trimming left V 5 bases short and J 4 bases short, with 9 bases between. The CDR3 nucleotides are TGTGCCAGCAGCGTCCAGGGGAATCAGCCCCAGCATTTT. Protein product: CASSVQGNQPQHF.

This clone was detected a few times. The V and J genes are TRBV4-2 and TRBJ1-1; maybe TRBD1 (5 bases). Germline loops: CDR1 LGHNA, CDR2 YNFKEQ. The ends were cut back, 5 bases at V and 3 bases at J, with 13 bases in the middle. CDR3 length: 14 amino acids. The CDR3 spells CASSSPTEHTEAFF. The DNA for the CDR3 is TGTGCCAGCAGCAGCCCGACAGAGCACACTGAAGCTTTCTTT.

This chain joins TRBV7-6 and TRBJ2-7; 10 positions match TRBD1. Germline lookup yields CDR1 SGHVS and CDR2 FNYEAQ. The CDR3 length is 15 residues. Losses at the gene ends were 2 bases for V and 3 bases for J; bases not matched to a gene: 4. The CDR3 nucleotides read TGTGCCAGCAGCTTAAGAGGGACAGGGGTCTACGAGCAGTACTTC. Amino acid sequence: CASSLRGTGVYEQYF.

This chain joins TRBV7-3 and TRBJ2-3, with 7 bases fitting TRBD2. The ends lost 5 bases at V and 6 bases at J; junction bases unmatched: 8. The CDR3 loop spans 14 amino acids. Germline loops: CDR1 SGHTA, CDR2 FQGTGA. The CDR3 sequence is CASSTPAGDDTQYF. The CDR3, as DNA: TGTGCCAGCAGCACCCCCGCGGGGGACGATACGCAGTATTTT.

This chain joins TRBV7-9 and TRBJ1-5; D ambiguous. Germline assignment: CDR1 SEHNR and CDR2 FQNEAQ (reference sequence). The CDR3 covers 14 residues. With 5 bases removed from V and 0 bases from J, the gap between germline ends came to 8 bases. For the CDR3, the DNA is TGTGCCAGCAGCACAGACTTTAGCAATCAGCCCCAGCATTTT. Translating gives CASSTDFSNQPQHF.

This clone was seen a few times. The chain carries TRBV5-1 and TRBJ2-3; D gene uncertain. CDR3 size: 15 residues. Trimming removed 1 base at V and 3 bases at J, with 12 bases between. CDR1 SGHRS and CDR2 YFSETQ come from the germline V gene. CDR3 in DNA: TGCGCCAGCAGCTTGCTGGGGTTACGGACAGATACGCAGTATTTT. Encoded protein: CASSLLGLRTDTQYF.

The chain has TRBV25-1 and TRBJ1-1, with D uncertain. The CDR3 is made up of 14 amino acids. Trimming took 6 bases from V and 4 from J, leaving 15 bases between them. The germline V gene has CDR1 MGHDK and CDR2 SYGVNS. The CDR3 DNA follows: TGTGCCAGCAGGGGTGTCCCCTCGGGCACTGAAGCTTTCTTT. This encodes CASRGVPSGTEAFF.

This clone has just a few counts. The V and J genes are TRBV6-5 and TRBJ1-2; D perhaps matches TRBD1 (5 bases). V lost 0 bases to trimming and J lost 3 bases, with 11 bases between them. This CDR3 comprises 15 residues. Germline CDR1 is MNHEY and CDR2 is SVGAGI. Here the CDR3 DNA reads TGTGCCAGCAGTTACTCTGGTGCACAGGACTATGGCTACACCTTC. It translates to CASSYSGAQDYGYTF.

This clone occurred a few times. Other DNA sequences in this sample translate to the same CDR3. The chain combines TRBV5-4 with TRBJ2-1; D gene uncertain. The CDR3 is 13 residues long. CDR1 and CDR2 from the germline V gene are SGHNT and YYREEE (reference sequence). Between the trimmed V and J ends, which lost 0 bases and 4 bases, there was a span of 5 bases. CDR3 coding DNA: TGTGCCAGCAGCTTGGACGGGTACAATGAGCAGTTCTTC. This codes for CASSLDGYNEQFF.

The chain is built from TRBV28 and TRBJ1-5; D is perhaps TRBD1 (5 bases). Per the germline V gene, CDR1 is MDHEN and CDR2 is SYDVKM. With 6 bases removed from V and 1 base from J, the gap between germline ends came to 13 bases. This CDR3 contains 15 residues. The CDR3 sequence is CASSLPDSSNQPQHF. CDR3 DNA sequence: TGTGCCAGCAGCCTCCCCGACAGCAGCAATCAGCCCCAGCATTTT.

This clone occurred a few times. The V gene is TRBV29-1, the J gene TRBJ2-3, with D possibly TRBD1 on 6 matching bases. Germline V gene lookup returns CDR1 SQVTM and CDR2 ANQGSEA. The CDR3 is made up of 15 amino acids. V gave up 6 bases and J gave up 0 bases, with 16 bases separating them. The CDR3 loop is CSVGDTAGSTDTQYF. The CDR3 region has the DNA TGCAGCGTGGGGGACACCGCAGGGAGCACAGATACGCAGTATTTT.

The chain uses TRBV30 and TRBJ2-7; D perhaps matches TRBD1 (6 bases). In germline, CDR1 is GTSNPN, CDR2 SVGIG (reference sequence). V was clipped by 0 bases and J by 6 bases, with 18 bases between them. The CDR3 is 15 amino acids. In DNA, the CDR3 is TGTGCCTGGAGTGTGTATGGGGGCGGTCTTGCCGAGCAGTACTTC. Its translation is CAWSVYGGGLAEQYF.

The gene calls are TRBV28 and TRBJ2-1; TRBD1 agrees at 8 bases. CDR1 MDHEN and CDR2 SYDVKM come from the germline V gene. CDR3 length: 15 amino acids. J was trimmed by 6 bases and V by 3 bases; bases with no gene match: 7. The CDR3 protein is CASSLWQGAVNEQFF. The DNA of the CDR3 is TGTGCCAGCAGTTTGTGGCAGGGGGCTGTCAATGAGCAGTTCTTC.

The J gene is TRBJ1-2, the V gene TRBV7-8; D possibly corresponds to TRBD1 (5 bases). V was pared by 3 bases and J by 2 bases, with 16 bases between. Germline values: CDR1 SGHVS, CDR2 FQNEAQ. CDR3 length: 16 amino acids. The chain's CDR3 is CASSLALGTGNYGYTF. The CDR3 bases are TGTGCCAGCAGCTTGGCCTTGGGGACCGGGAACTATGGCTACACCTTC.

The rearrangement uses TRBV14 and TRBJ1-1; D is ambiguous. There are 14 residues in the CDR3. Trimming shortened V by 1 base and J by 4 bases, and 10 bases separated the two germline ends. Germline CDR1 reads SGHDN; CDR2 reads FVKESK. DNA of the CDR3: TGTGCCAGCAGCCAAGTGCGGCGGGGCACTGAAGCTTTCTTT. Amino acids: CASSQVRRGTEAFF.

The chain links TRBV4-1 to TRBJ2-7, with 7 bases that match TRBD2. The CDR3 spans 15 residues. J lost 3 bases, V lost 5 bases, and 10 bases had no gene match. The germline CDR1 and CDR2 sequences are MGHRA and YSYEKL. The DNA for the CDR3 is TGCGCCAGCAGCGAGAGGGAGGGGTACGGCTACGAGCAGTACTTC. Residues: CASSEREGYGYEQYF.

DNA for the CDR3: TGTGCCAGCACCCCGGGGGATAGGGGGCCGGGCTATGGCTACACCTTC. This encodes CASTPGDRGPGYGYTF. V is TRBV27 and J is TRBJ1-2; 7 bases align to TRBD1. V lost 7 bases to trimming and J lost 4 bases; unmatched junction nucleotides: 15. Germline CDR1 reads MNHEY; CDR2 reads SMNVEV (reference sequence). The CDR3 has 16 amino acids.

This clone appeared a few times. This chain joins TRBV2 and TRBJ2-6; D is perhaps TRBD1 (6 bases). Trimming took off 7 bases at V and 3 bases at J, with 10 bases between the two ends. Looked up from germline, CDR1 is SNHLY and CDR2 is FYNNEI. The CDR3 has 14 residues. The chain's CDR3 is CASNQGLGANVLTF. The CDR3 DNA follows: TGTGCCAGCAATCAGGGGCTTGGGGCCAACGTCCTGACTTTC.

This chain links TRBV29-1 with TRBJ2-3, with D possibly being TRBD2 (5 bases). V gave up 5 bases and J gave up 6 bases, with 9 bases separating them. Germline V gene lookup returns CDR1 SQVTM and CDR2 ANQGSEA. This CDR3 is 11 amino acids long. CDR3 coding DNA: TGCAGCGTTCGCCCGGGGGATACGCAGTATTTT. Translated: CSVRPGDTQYF.